This T cell receptor beta chain is from a study of graft-versus-host responses after intestinal transplantation. Study details: Among the recipients, transplants were multivisceral, liver-intestinal, or isolated intestinal. Study results and caveats: Peak circulating GvH clone levels were associated with early post-transplant HvG declines.

As to this clone: What it binds is unknown.

Looked up from germline, CDR1 is MNHNS and CDR2 is SASEGT. This CDR3 contains 10 residues. With 2 bases removed from V and 12 bases from J, the gap between germline ends came to 7 bases. This table comes from immunoSEQ multiplex PCR, and its TCRdb copy is limited to in-frame clones, with some not included. The sample includes about 81,000 clones, roughly 91% seen only once; the top ten take roughly 0.37%. This specimen was unstimulated CD4+ T cells sorted from spleen or lymph node cells, taken before intestinal transplant. This chain links TRBV6-1 with TRBJ1-2; D uncertain. The clonotype was recovered from a human donor who received an intestinal transplant. This chain's CDR3 is CASSELVNTF. The CDR3 nucleotides read TGTGCCAGCAGTGAACTAGTAAACACCTTC.